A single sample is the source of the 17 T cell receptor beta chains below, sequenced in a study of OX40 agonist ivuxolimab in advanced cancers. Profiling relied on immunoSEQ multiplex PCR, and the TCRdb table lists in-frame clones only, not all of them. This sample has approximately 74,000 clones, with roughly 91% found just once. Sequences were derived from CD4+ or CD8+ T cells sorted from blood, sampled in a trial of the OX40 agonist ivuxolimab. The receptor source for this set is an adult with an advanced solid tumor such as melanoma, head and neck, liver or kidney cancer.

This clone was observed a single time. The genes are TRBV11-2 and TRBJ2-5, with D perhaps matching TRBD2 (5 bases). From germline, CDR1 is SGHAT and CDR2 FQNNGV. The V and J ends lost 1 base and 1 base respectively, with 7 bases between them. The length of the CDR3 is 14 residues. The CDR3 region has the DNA TGTGCCAGCAGCTTAGCAGCGGCCCAAGAGACCCAGTACTTC. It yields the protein CASSLAAAQETQYF.

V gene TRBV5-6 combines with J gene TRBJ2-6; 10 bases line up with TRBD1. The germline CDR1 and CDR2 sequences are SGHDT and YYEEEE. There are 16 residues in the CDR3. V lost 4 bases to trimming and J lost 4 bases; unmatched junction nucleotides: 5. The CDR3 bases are TGTGCCAGCAGCAGAGACAGGGGGCCCGGGGCCAACGTCCTGACTTTC. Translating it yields CASSRDRGPGANVLTF. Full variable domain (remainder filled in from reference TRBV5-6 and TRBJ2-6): DAGVTQSPTHLIKTRGQQVTLRCSPKSGHDTVSWYQQALGQGPQFIFQYYEEEERQRGNFPDRFSGHQFPNYSSELNVNALLLGDSALYLCASSRDRGPGANVLTFGAGSRLTVL.

CDR3: CASSAGLEPYEQYF. The CDR3 DNA is TGTGCCAGTAGTGCGGGACTAGAACCCTACGAGCAGTACTTC. This rearrangement joins TRBV19 to TRBJ2-7, with 8 positions matching TRBD2. V dropped 5 bases and J dropped 2; count of bases not matched to a gene: 5. Per the germline V gene, CDR1 is LNHDA and CDR2 is SQIVND (reference sequence). The length of the CDR3 is 14 residues.

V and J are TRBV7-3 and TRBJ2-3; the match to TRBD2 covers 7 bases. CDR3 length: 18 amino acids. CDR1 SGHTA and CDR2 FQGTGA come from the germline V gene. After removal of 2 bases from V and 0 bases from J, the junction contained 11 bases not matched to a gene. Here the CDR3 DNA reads TGTGCCAGCAGCTTACTAAGCGGGGAGGGACTGAGCACAGATACGCAGTATTTT. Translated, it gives CASSLLSGEGLSTDTQYF. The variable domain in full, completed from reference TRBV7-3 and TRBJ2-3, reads GAGVSQTPSNKVTEKGKYVELRCDPISGHTALYWYRQSLGQGPEFLIYFQGTGAADDSGLPNDRFFAVRPEGSVSTLKIQRTERGDSAVYLCASSLLSGEGLSTDTQYFGPGTRLTVL.

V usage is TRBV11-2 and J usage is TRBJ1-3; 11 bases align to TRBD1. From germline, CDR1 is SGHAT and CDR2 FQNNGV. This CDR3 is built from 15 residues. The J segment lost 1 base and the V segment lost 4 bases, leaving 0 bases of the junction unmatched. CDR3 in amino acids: CASSWDRGSGNTIYF. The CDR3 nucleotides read TGTGCCAGCAGCTGGGACAGGGGGTCTGGAAACACCATATATTTT.

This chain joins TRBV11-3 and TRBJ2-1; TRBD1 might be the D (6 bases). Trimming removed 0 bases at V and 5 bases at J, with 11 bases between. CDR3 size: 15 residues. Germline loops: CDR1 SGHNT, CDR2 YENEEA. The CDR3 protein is CASSLDRTANNEQFF. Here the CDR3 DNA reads TGTGCCAGCAGCTTAGATCGGACAGCAAACAATGAGCAGTTCTTC.

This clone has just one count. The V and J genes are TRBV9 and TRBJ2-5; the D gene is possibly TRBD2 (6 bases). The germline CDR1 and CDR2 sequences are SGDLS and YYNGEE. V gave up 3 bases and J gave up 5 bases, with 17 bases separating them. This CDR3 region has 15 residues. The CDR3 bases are TGTGCCAGCAGCGGACGGGACTCTGGGGGGGAGACCCAGTACTTC. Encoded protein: CASSGRDSGGETQYF.

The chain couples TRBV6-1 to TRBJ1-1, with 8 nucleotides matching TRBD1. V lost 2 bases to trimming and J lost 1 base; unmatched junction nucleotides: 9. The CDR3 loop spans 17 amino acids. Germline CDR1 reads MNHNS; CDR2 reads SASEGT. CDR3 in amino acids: CASSERTGWASNTEAFF. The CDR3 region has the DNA TGTGCCAGCAGTGAACGGACAGGGTGGGCCTCGAACACTGAAGCTTTCTTT.

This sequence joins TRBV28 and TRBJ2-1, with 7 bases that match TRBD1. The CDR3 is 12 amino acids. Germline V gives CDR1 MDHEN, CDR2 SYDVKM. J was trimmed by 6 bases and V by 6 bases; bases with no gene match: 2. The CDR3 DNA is TGTGCCAGCAGAAGACAGGGCAATGAGCAGTTCTTC. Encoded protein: CASRRQGNEQFF.

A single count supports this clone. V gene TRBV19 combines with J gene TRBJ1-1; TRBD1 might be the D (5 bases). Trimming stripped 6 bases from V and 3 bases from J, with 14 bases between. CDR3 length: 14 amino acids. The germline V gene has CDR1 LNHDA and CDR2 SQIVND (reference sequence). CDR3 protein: CASSPIRGDTEAFF. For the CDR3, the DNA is TGTGCCAGTAGCCCGATTAGGGGCGACACTGAAGCTTTCTTT.

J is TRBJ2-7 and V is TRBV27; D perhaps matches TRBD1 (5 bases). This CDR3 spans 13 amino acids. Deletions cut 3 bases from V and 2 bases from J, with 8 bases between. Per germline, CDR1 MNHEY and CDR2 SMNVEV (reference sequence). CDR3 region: CASSFTTAYEQYF. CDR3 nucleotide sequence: TGTGCCAGCAGTTTTACGACAGCCTACGAGCAGTACTTC.

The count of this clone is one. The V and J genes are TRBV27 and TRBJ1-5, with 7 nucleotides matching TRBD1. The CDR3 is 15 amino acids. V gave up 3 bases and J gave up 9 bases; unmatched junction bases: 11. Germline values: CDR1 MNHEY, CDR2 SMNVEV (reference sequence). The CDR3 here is CASSLLGGGDGPQHF. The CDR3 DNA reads TGTGCCAGCAGTTTGTTAGGAGGGGGCGATGGGCCCCAGCATTTT.

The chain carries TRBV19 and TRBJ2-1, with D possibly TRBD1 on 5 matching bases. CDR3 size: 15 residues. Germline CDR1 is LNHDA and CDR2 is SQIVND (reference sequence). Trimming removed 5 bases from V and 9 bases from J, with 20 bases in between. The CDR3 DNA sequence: TGTGCCAGTAGTCCCGAACGACTGAATACAGGTGAGCAGTTCTTC. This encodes CASSPERLNTGEQFF.

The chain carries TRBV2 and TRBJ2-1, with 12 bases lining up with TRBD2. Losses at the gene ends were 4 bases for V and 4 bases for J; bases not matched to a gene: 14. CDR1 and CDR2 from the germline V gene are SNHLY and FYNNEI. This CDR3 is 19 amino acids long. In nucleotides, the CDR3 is TGTGCCAGCAGTGGCCCTGGGGCTAGCGGGGGGGCATTATACAATGAGCAGTTCTTC. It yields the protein CASSGPGASGGALYNEQFF. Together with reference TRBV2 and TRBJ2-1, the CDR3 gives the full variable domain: EPEVTQTPSHQVTQMGQEVILRCVPISNHLYFYWYRQILGQKVEFLVSFYNNEISEKSEIFDDQFSVERPDGSNFTLKIRSTKLEDSAMYFCASSGPGASGGALYNEQFFGPGTRLTVL.

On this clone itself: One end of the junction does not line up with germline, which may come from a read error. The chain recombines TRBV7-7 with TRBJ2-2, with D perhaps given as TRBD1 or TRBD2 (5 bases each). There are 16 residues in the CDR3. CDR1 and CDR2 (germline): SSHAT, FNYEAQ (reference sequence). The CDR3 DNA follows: TGTGCTAGCAGCCTTCGGGACCCCGGAGGCACCGGGGAGCTGTTTTTT. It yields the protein CASSLRDPGGTGELFF.

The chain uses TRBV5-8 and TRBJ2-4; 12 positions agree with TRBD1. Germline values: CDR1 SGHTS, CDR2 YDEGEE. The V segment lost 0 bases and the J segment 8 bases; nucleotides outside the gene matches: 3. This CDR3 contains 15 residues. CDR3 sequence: CASSLAGTGGYIQYF. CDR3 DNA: TGTGCCAGCAGCTTGGCCGGGACAGGGGGCTACATTCAGTACTTC.

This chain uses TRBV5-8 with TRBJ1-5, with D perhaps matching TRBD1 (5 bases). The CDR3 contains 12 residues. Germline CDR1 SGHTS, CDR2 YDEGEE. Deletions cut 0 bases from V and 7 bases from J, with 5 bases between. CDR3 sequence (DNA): TGTGCCAGCAGCTTGGCAGGGCAGCCCCAGCATTTT. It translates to CASSLAGQPQHF.